The next 19 T cell receptor beta chains were all read from a single sample in a study of blood T cells in healthy people across ages. Then a second PCR, running about 7 to 11 cycles, was carried out with a sample-barcoded 5' primer and a J-beta primer mix. TCRdb reanalysed the 5' RACE reads using MiXCR and keeps one entry per CDR3 protein. The data hold roughly 1,000,000 distinct CDR3 sequences, with less than 25% observed a single time. The same sample was also studied in work on T cells of mothers and their children.

Specimen: blood. These receptor sequences come from a girl aged 2-9 years in good health.

This chain uses TRBV9 with TRBJ2-5, with D possibly being TRBD1 (6 bases). Germline CDR1 SGDLS, CDR2 YYNGEE. V was clipped by 3 bases and J by 9 bases, with 21 bases between them. The CDR3 spans 15 residues. CDR3 coding DNA: TGTGCCAGCAGCGCCACCGGACAGTCGTCCCGGGCCCAGTACTTC. Its translation is CASSATGQSSRAQYF.

This clonotype was counted a few times. The rearrangement joins TRBV28 to TRBJ2-7; D is unresolved. Trimming took off 1 base at V and 10 bases at J, with 8 bases between the two ends. Germline-derived CDR1 and CDR2 are MDHEN and SYDVKM. This CDR3 spans 11 amino acids. CDR3: CASSLSAEQYF. The CDR3 coding sequence is TGTGCCAGCAGTTTATCCGCGGAACAGTACTTC.

This clonotype was detected a few times. The genes are TRBV29-1 and TRBJ2-1, with D possibly being TRBD2 (7 bases). Germline V gene data show CDR1 as SQVTM and CDR2 as ANQGSEA. This CDR3 has 15 residues. Trimming removed 6 bases from V and 2 bases from J, with 17 bases in between. CDR3 DNA sequence: TGCAGCGTCGGGGGCGACGGGGGGCCCTACAATGAGCAGTTCTTC. As protein: CSVGGDGGPYNEQFF.

This clonotype came up a few times. The chain uses TRBV24-1 and TRBJ2-3; no firm D call. Germline CDR1 is KGHDR and CDR2 is SFDVKD. The V end lost 7 bases, the J end lost 7 bases, and 2 bases lay between the germline ends. This CDR3 is built from 9 residues. CDR3 region: CATRYTQYF. The CDR3 DNA follows: TGTGCCACCAGGTATACGCAGTATTTT.

This chain connects TRBV24-1 to TRBJ2-5, with 8 bases matching TRBD1. Gene TRBJ2-7 matches the end of the DNA better, so the J call may be wrong. CDR1 and CDR2 from the germline V gene are KGHDR and SFDVKD. The CDR3 consists of 13 residues. The CDR3 sequence is CATSLSTGGEQYF. The CDR3 DNA sequence: TGTGCCACCAGTCTTTCAACAGGGGGCGAGCAGTACTTC.

This rearrangement joins TRBV20-1 to TRBJ1-1; D possibly corresponds to TRBD1 (5 bases). This CDR3 region has 15 residues. V was pared by 3 bases and J by 1 base, with 15 bases between. CDR1 is DFQATT and CDR2 is SNEGSKA in the germline V gene (reference sequence). CDR3 sequence reads: CSARGKGAGNTEAFF. CDR3 bases: TGCAGTGCTAGGGGAAAAGGGGCGGGGAACACTGAAGCTTTCTTT.

The sample holds a few counts of this clonotype. The chain carries TRBV13 and TRBJ1-1; D perhaps matches TRBD1 (5 bases). Germline V CDR1 and CDR2: PRHDT, FYEKMQ (reference sequence). The V gene lost 4 bases and the J gene lost 0 bases, with 9 bases spanning the gap. This CDR3 is built from 14 residues. CDR3 loop: CASSSRVLNTEAFF. The CDR3, as DNA: TGTGCCAGCAGCTCCAGGGTCTTGAACACTGAAGCTTTCTTT. The entire variable domain, with the rest obtained from reference TRBV13 and TRBJ1-1, is as follows: AAGVIQSPRHLIKEKRETATLKCYPIPRHDTVYWYQQGPGQDPQFLISFYEKMQSDKGSIPDRFSAQQFSDYHSELNMSSLELGDSALYFCASSSRVLNTEAFFGQGTRLTVV.

The chain combines TRBV28 with TRBJ2-7; D not certain. The CDR3 is 13 amino acids. From germline, CDR1 is MDHEN and CDR2 SYDVKM. Trimming pared 1 base from V and 6 bases from J, leaving 10 bases between. CDR3 sequence reads: CASSLFEVSEQYF. The CDR3 region has the DNA TGTGCCAGCAGTTTATTTGAGGTGTCCGAGCAGTACTTC.

The V gene is TRBV12-3 or TRBV12-4, the J gene TRBJ2-5; tentative D call: TRBD2 (7 bases). The CDR3 spans 14 residues. Trimming took off 3 bases at V and 7 bases at J, with 15 bases between the two ends. CDR3 sequence (DNA): TGTGCCAGCAGTTTGGGCGGGGGCCCCTCGACCCAGTACTTC. Amino acids: CASSLGGGPSTQYF.

The V and J genes are TRBV15 and TRBJ2-1, with 8 bases that match TRBD1. Trimming took 4 bases from V and 2 from J; bases not matched to a gene: 10. From germline, CDR1 is LNHNV and CDR2 YYDKDF (reference sequence). The CDR3 has 17 residues. The CDR3 sequence: CATSTLLADRAYNEQFF. In nucleotides, the CDR3 is TGTGCCACCAGCACCCTACTTGCGGACAGGGCCTACAATGAGCAGTTCTTC.

This clonotype was found a few times. The CDR3 region has the DNA TGCGCCAGCAGCCAAGGTATGCGGGAAACGATGTACTTC. Its protein product is CASSQGMRETMYF. The chain is built from TRBV4-1 and TRBJ2-4; a weak D match, TRBD2 (6 bases). The CDR3 is 13 residues long. V was pared by 1 base and J by 15 bases, with 16 bases between. The germline V gene has CDR1 MGHRA and CDR2 YSYEKL.

The chain joins TRBV6-2 or TRBV6-3 to TRBJ2-5; D is perhaps TRBD1 (5 bases). CDR3 length: 13 residues. The germline V gene encodes CDR1 MNHEY and CDR2 SVGEGT. Deletions cut 7 bases from V and 4 bases from J, with 13 bases between. CDR3 residues: CASTDMMGETQYF. The DNA for the CDR3 is TGTGCCAGCACGGACATGATGGGAGAGACCCAGTACTTC.

This clonotype came up many times. The rearrangement links TRBV7-9 to TRBJ2-5; 8 nucleotides match TRBD1. With 4 bases clipped from V and 3 bases from J, the junction kept 1 base outside the gene matches. The CDR3 is 13 residues long. CDR1 is SEHNR, CDR2 FQNEAQ, per germline (reference sequence). The CDR3 nucleotides read TGTGCCAGCAGCTCGACAGGGGAAGAGACCCAGTACTTC. Amino acids: CASSSTGEETQYF.

J is TRBJ1-5 and V is TRBV7-9, with no clear D. The CDR3 contains 15 residues. Trimming removed 6 bases from V and 7 bases from J, with 19 bases in between. Germline CDR1 SEHNR, CDR2 FQNEAQ (reference sequence). The CDR3 spells CASSSGRSGEQPQHF. CDR3 nucleotides: TGTGCCAGCAGTTCCGGACGTTCTGGGGAGCAGCCCCAGCATTTT. The variable domain in full, completed from reference TRBV7-9 and TRBJ1-5, reads DTGVSQNPRHKITKRGQNVTFRCDPISEHNRLYWYRQTLGQGPEFLTYFQNEAQLEKSRLLSDRFSAERPKGSFSTLEIQRTEQGDSAMYLCASSSGRSGEQPQHFGDGTRLSIL.

The chain combines TRBV11-2 with TRBJ1-2; D gene unclear. Trimming pared 5 bases from V and 6 bases from J, leaving 25 bases between. Germline values: CDR1 SGHAT, CDR2 FQNNGV. The CDR3 is 17 amino acids. In DNA form, the CDR3 reads TGTGCCAGCAGCACCTCGCTTTACCGGCCCGGAGTGGATGGCTACACCTTC. Translated: CASSTSLYRPGVDGYTF.

This chain connects TRBV4-1 to TRBJ1-4; D gene uncertain. Germline-derived CDR1 and CDR2 are MGHRA and YSYEKL. Trimming stripped 5 bases from V and 6 bases from J, with 7 bases between. This CDR3 spans 12 amino acids. The CDR3 here is CASSWVDEKLFF. The DNA for the CDR3 is TGCGCCAGCAGCTGGGTCGATGAAAAACTGTTTTTT.

The CDR3 protein is CASSRSDMQGEQYF. The CDR3 bases are TGCGCCAGCAGCCGATCGGACATGCAGGGAGAGCAGTACTTC. The genes are TRBV5-1 and TRBJ2-5; D is perhaps TRBD1 or TRBD2 (5 bases each). This CDR3 contains 14 residues. Trimming shortened V by 4 bases and J by 11 bases, and 21 bases separated the two germline ends. Germline loops: CDR1 SGHRS, CDR2 YFSETQ. The variable domain in full, completed from reference TRBV5-1 and TRBJ2-5, reads KAGVTQTPRYLIKTRGQQVTLSCSPISGHRSVSWYQQTPGQGLQFLFEYFSETQRNKGNFPGRFSGRQFSNSRSEMNVSTLELGDSALYLCASSRSDMQGEQYFGPGTRLLVL.

This rearrangement joins TRBV29-1 to TRBJ2-6, with TRBD1 as a possible D gene (6 bases). Trimming removed 6 bases from V and 0 bases from J, with 21 bases in between. The germline gives CDR1 SQVTM, CDR2 ANQGSEA. The CDR3 sequence is 18 residues long. CDR3 bases: TGCAGCGTGTTCCTTCAGGACAGCCCCTCCTCTGGGGCCAACGTCCTGACTTTC. Translated: CSVFLQDSPSSGANVLTF.

The V and J genes are TRBV9 and TRBJ2-1; D may match TRBD1 or TRBD2 (5 bases each). CDR3 length: 15 amino acids. Per germline, CDR1 SGDLS and CDR2 YYNGEE. Trimming left V 0 bases short and J 5 bases short, with 12 bases between. This chain's CDR3 is CASSVDLAGNNEQFF. In DNA, the CDR3 is TGTGCCAGCAGCGTAGATCTAGCAGGGAACAATGAGCAGTTCTTC.